This T cell receptor beta chain was sequenced in a study of cytomegalovirus exposure and HLA in healthy donors. Study-level background: Unique TCRs numbering about 85 million, obtained from HLA-typed donors, made up an early data release.

Nominally healthy donors were sampled, though unrecorded immune exposures were likely. Study findings and constraints: The classifier reportedly diagnosed cytomegalovirus status with high specificity and sensitivity.

Comments on this clone: As yet, its antigen is unknown.

This CDR3 is 12 amino acids long. V was trimmed by 4 bases and J by 5 bases, leaving 8 bases between them. Germline V gene sequence: CDR1 SGHDN, CDR2 FVKESK. With 60 Vbeta and 13 Jbeta primers, the PCR was carried out. TCRdb keeps only in-frame clones here, not all; method: immunoSEQ multiplex PCR. The table shows 200,000 or so clones, with over 60% occurring only once. The material sequenced was PBMCs. The gene calls are TRBV14 and TRBJ1-1; no definite D call. This receptor was identified in a man aged 35 to 55 in good health and CMV-seronegative. CDR3 DNA: TGTGCCAGCAGCCTCGGGAGTACTGAAGCTTTCTTT. Protein sequence: CASSLGSTEAFF. Full variable domain (remainder filled in from reference TRBV14 and TRBJ1-1): EAGVTQFPSHSVIEKGQTVTLRCDPISGHDNLYWYRRVMGKEIKFLLHFVKESKQDESGMPNNRFLAERTGGTYSTLKVQPAELEDSGVYFCASSLGSTEAFFGQGTRLTVV.